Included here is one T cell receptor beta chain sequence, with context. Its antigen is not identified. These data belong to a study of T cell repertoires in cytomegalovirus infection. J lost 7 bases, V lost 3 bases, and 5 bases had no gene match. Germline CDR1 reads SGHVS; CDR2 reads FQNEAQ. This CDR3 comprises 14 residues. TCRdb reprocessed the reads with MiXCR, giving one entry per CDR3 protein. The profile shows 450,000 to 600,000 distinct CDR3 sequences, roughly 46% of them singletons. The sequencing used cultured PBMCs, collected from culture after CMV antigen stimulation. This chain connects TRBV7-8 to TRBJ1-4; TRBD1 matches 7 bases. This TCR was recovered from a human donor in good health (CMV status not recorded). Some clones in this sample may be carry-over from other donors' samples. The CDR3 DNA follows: TGTGCCAGCAGCTTGACAGGGTTCAGTGAAAAACTGTTTTTT. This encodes CASSLTGFSEKLFF.